There are a few counts of the clone carrying this TCR beta chain. Antigen specificity is unknown. The PCR made use of 60 Vbeta and 13 Jbeta primers. Repertoires were generated with immunoSEQ multiplex PCR, while TCRdb's copy carries only in-frame clones and drops some. The sample has around 200,000 clones, about 80% seen once. The CDR3 contains 14 residues. Looked up from germline, CDR1 is KGHSH and CDR2 is LQKENI. V lost 2 bases and J lost 2, with 9 bases in between. These data come from a study of cytomegalovirus exposure and HLA in healthy donors. Background on the study: Most donors, just over 80% of 350 to 450 genotyped, fell in the Caucasian-associated ancestry cluster.

Study-wide results and limits: The likely explanation for a cluster of highly shared sequence variants was sequencing artifact.

This TCR was recovered from a woman aged 50 to 60 in good health and CMV-seronegative. V and J are TRBV18 and TRBJ2-5; D uncertain. Sequencing used PBMCs. This CDR3 is CASSPVPGQETQYF. CDR3 coding DNA: TGTGCCAGCTCACCAGTGCCAGGACAAGAGACCCAGTACTTC.